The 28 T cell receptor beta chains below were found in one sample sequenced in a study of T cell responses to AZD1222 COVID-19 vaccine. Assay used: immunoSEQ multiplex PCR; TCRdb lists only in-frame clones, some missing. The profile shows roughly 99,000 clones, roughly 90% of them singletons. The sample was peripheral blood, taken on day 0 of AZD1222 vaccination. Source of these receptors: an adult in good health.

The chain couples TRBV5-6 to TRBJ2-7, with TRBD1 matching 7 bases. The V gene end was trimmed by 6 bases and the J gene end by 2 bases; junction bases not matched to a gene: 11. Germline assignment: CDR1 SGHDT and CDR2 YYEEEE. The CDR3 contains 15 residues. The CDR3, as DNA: TGTGCCAGCATCGCGTACAGGGGTTCTACCTACGAGCAGTACTTC. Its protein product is CASIAYRGSTYEQYF.

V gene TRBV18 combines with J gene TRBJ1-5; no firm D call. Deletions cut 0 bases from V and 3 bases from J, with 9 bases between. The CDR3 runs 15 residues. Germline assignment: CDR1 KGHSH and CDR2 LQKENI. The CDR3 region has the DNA TGTGCCAGCTCACCACCAACCGGAGACAATCAGCCCCAGCATTTT. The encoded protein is CASSPPTGDNQPQHF.

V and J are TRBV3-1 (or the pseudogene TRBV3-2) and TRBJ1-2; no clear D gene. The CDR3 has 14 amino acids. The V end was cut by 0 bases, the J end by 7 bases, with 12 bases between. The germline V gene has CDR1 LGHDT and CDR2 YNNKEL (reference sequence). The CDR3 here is CASSQDGQTGGYTF. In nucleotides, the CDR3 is TGTGCCAGCAGCCAAGATGGGCAGACCGGTGGCTACACCTTC.

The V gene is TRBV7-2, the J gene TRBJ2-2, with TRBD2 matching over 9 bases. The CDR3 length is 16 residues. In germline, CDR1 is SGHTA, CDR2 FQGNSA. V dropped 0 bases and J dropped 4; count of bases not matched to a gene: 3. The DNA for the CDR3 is TGTGCCAGCAGCTTAGCCCTAGCGGGACCCACCGGGGAGCTGTTTTTT. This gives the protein CASSLALAGPTGELFF.

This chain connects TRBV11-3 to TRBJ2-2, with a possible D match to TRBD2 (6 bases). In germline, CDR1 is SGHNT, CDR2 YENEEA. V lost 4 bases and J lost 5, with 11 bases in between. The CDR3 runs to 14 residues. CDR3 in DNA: TGTGCCAGCAGCTCGGGACTTAAAACCGGGGAGCTGTTTTTT. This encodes CASSSGLKTGELFF.

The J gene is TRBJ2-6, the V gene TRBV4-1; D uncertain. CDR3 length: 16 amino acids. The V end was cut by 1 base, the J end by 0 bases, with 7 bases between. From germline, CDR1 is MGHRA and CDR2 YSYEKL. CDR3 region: CASSQVRSSGANVLTF. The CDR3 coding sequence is TGCGCCAGCAGCCAAGTGAGATCCTCTGGGGCCAACGTCCTGACTTTC.

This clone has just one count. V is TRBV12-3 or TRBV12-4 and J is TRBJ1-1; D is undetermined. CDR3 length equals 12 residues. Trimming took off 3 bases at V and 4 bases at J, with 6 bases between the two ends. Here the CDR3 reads CASSLTTTEAFF. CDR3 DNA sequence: TGTGCCAGCAGTTTGACGACCACTGAAGCTTTCTTT.

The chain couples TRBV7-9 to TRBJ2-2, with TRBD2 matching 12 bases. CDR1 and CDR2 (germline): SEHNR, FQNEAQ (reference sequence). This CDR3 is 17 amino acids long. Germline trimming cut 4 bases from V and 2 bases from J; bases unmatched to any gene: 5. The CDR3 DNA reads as TGTGCCAGCAGCTCCCGGACTAGCGGGGTTAACACCGGGGAGCTGTTTTTT. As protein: CASSSRTSGVNTGELFF.

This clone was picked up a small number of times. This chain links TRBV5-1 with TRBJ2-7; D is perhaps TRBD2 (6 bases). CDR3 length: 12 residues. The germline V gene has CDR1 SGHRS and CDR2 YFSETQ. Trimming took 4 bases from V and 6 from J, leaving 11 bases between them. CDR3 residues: CASSPRGTEQYF. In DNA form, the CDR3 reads TGCGCCAGCAGCCCCCGGGGGACCGAGCAGTACTTC.

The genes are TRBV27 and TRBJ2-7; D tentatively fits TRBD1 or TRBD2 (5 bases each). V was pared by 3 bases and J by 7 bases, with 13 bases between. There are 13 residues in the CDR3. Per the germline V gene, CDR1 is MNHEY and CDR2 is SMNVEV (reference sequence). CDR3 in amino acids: CASSFRAGGEQYF. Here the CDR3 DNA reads TGTGCCAGCAGTTTCAGGGCAGGCGGGGAGCAGTACTTC.

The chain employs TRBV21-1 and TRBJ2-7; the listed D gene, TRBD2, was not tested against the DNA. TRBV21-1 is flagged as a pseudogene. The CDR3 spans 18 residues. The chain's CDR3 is CASSKEGLAGGPSYEQYF. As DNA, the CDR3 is TGTGCCAGCAGCAAAGAGGGGCTAGCGGGAGGGCCCTCCTACGAGCAGTACTTC.

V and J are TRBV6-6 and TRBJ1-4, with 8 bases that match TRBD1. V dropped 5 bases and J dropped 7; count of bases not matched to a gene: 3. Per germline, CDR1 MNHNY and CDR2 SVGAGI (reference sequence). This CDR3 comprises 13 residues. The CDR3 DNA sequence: TGTGCCAGCAGTGGACAGGGAGGTGAAAAACTGTTTTTT. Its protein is CASSGQGGEKLFF.

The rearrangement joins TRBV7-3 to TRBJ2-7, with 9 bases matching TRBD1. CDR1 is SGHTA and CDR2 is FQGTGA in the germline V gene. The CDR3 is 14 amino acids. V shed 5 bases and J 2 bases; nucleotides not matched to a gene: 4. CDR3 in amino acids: CASSPTGGPYEQYF. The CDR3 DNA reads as TGTGCCAGCAGCCCCACAGGGGGCCCCTACGAGCAGTACTTC.

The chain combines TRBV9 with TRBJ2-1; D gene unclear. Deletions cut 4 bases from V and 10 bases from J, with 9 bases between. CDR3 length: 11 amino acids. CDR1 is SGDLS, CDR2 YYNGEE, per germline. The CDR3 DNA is TGTGCCAGCAGCTCAAAAAGGGAGCAGTTCTTC. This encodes CASSSKREQFF.

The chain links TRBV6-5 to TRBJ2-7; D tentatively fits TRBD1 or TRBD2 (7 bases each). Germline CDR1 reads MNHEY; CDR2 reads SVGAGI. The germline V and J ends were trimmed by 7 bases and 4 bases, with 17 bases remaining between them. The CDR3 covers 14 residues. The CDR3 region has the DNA TGTGCCAGCATCCAGGGGGGGGACGGGTACGAGCAGTACTTC. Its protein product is CASIQGGDGYEQYF.

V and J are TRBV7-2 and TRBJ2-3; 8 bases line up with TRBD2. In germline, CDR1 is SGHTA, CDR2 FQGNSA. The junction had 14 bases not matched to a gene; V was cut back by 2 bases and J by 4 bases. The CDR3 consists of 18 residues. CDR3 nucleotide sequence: TGTGCCAGCAGCTTAAATTCCCTTGGAGCGGGAGTAGCAGATACGCAGTATTTT. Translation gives CASSLNSLGAGVADTQYF.

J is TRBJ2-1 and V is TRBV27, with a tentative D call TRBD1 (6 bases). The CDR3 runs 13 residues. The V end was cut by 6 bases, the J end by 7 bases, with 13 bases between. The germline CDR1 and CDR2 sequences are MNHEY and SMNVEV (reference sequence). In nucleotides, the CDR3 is TGTGCCAGCAGACTACAGGGTTTAAATGAGCAGTTCTTC. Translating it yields CASRLQGLNEQFF.

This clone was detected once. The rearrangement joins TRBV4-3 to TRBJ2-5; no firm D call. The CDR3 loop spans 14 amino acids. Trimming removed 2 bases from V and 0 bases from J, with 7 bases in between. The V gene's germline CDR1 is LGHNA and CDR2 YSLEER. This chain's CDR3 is CASSQWANQETQYF. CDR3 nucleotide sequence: TGCGCCAGCAGCCAATGGGCTAACCAAGAGACCCAGTACTTC.

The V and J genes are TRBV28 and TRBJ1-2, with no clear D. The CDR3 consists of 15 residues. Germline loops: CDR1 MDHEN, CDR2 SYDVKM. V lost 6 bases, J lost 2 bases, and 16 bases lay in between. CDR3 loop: CASSSDGTWNYGYTF. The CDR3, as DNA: TGTGCCAGCAGCTCGGACGGTACATGGAACTATGGCTACACCTTC.

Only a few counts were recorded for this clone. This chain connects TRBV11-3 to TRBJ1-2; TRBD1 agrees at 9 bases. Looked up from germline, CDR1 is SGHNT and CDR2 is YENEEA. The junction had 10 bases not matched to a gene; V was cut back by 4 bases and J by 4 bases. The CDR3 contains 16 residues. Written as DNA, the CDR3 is TGTGCCAGCAGCTCGGGACAGGGCGGGGGTGGCTATGGCTACACCTTC. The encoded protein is CASSSGQGGGGYGYTF. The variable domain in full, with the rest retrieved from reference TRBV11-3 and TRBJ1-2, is EAGVVQSPRYKIIEKKQPVAFWCNPISGHNTLYWYLQNLGQGPELLIRYENEEAVDDSQLPKDRFSAERLKGVDSTLKIQPAELGDSAVYLCASSSGQGGGGYGYTFGSGTRLTVV.

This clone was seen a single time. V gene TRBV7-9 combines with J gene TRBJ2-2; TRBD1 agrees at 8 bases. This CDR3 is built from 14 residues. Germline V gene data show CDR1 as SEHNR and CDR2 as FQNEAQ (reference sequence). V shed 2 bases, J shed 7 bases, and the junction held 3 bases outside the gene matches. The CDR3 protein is CASSLQGAGGELFF. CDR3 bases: TGTGCCAGCAGCTTACAGGGGGCCGGCGGGGAGCTGTTTTTT.

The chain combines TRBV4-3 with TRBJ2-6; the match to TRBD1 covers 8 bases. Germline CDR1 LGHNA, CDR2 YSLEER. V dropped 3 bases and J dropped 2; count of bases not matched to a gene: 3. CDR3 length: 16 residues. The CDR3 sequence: CASSHSDRAGANVLTF. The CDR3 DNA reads TGCGCCAGCAGCCATTCGGACAGGGCTGGGGCCAACGTCCTGACTTTC.

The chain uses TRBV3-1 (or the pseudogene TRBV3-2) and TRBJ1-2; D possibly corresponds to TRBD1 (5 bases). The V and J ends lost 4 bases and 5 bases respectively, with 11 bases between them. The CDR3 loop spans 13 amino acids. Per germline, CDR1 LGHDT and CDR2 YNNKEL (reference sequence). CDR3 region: CASSLGTEYGYTF. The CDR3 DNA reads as TGTGCCAGCAGCCTCGGGACTGAGTATGGCTACACCTTC.

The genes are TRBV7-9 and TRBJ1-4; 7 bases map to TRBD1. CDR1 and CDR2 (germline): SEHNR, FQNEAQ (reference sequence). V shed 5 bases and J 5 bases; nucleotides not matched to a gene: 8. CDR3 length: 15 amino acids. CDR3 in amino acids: CASSQGQERNEKLFF. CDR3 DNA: TGTGCCAGCAGCCAAGGACAGGAGAGGAATGAAAAACTGTTTTTT.

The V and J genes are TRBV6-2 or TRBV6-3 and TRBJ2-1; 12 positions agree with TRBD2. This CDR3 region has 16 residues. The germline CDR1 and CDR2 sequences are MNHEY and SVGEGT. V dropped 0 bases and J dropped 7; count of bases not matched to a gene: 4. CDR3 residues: CASSYSGLAGWNEQFF. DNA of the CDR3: TGTGCCAGCAGTTACTCTGGACTAGCGGGGTGGAATGAGCAGTTCTTC.

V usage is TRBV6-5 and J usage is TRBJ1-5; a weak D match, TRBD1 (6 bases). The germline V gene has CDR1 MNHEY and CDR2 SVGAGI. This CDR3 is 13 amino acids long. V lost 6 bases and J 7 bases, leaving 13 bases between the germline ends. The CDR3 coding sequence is TGTGCCAGCAGGGCAGGGGAAGGACAGCCCCAGCATTTT. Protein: CASRAGEGQPQHF.

The CDR3 is CASSSSGGTDTQYF. The CDR3 DNA is TGTGCCAGCAGCTCCAGCGGGGGCACAGATACGCAGTATTTT. The chain combines TRBV7-3 with TRBJ2-3, with 7 bases lining up with TRBD2. The CDR3 runs 14 residues. With V trimmed by 4 bases and J by 1 base, 2 bases remained unmatched. The germline CDR1 and CDR2 sequences are SGHTA and FQGTGA.

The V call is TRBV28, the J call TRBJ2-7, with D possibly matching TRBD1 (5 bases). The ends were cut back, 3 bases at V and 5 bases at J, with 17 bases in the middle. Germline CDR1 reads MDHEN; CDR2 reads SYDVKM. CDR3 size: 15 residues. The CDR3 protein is CASSFGSVRVDEQYF. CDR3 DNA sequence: TGTGCCAGCAGTTTCGGAAGCGTCAGGGTAGACGAGCAGTACTTC.